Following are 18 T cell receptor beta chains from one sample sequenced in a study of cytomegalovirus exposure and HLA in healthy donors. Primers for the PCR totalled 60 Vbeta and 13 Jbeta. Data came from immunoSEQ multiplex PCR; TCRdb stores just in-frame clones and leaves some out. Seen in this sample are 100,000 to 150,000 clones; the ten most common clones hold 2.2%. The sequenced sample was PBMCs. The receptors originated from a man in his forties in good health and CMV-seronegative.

This CDR3 is CAIAETSGTSVYEQYF. Written as DNA, the CDR3 is TGTGCCATCGCAGAAACCTCCGGGACTAGCGTCTACGAGCAGTACTTC. The chain joins TRBV10-3 to TRBJ2-7, with 10 nucleotides matching TRBD2. The length of the CDR3 is 16 residues. CDR1 is ENHRY, CDR2 SYGVKD, per germline. Losses at the gene ends were 8 bases for V and 3 bases for J; bases not matched to a gene: 13.

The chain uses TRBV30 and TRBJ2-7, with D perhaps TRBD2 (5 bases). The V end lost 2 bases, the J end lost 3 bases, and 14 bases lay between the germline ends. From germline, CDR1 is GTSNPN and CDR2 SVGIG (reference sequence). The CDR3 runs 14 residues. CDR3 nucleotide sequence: TGTGCCTGGAGTCCGGACTCGGTTTTCTACGAGCAGTACTTC. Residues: CAWSPDSVFYEQYF.

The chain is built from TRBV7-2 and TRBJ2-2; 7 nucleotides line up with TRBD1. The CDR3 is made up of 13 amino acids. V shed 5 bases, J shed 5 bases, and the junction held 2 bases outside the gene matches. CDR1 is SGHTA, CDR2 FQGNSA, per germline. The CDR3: CASSPGGTGELFF. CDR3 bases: TGTGCCAGCAGCCCAGGGGGTACCGGGGAGCTGTTTTTT.

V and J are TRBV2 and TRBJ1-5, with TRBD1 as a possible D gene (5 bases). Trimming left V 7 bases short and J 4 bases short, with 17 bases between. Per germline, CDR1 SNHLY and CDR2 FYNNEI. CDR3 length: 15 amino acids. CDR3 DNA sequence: TGTGCCAGCACCCCCATGGGGCGGGATAATCAGCCCCAGCATTTT. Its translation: CASTPMGRDNQPQHF.

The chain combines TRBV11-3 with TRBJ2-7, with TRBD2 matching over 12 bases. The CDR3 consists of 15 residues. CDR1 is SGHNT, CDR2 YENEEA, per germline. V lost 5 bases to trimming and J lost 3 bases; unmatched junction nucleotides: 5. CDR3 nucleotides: TGTGCCAGCAGCGCTAGACTAGCGGGAGTCTACGAGCAGTACTTC. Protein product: CASSARLAGVYEQYF.

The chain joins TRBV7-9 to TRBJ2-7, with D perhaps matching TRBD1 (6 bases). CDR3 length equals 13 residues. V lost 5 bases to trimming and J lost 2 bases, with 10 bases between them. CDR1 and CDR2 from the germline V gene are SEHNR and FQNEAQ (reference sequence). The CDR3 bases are TGTGCCAGCAGCAAGAGACAGGCCTACGAGCAGTACTTC. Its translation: CASSKRQAYEQYF.

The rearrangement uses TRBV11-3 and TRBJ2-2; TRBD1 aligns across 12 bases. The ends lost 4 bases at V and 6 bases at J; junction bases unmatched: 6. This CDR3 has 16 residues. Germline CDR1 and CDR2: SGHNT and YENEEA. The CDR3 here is CASSSRDRGQPGELFF. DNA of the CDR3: TGTGCCAGCAGCTCCCGGGACAGGGGGCAACCCGGGGAGCTGTTTTTT.

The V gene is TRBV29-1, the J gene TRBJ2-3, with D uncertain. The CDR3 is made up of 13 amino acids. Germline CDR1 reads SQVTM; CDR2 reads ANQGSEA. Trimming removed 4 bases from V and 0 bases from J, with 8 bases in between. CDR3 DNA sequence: TGCAGCGTTGCTTTATCTAGCACAGATACGCAGTATTTT. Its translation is CSVALSSTDTQYF.

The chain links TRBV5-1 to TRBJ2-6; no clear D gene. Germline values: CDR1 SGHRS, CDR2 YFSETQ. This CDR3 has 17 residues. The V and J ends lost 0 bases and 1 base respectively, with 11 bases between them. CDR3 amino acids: CASSLVPAESGANVLTF. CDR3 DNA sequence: TGCGCCAGCAGCTTGGTTCCGGCGGAGTCTGGGGCCAACGTCCTGACTTTC.

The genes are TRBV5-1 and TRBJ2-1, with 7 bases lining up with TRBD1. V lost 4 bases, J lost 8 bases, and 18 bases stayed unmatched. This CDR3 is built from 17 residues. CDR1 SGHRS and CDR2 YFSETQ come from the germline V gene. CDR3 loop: CASSPPWTDPTGDEQFF. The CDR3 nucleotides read TGCGCCAGCAGCCCCCCCTGGACAGATCCCACAGGGGATGAGCAGTTCTTC. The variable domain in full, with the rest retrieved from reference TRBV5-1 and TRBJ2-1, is KAGVTQTPRYLIKTRGQQVTLSCSPISGHRSVSWYQQTPGQGLQFLFEYFSETQRNKGNFPGRFSGRQFSNSRSEMNVSTLELGDSALYLCASSPPWTDPTGDEQFFGPGTRLTVL.

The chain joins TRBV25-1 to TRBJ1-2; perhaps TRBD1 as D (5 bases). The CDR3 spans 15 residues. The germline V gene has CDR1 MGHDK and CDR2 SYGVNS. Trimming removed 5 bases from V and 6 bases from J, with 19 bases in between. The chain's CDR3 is CASSKPGMVFDGYTF. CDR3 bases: TGTGCCAGCAGTAAGCCAGGGATGGTATTCGATGGCTACACCTTC.

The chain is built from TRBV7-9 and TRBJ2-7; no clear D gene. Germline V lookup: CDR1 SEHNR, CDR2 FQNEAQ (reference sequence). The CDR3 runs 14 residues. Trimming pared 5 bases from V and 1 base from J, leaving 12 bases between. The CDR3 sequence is CASSPQTGSYEQYF. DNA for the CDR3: TGTGCCAGCAGCCCCCAGACTGGTTCCTACGAGCAGTACTTC. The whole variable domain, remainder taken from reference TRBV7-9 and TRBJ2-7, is DTGVSQNPRHKITKRGQNVTFRCDPISEHNRLYWYRQTLGQGPEFLTYFQNEAQLEKSRLLSDRFSAERPKGSFSTLEIQRTEQGDSAMYLCASSPQTGSYEQYFGPGTRLTVT.

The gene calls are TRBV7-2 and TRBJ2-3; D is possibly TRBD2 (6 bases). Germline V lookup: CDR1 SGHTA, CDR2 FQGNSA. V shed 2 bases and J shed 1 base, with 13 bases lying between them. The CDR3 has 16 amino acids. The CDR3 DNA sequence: TGTGCCAGCAGCTTATTCCGGGGACTCCGCACAGATACGCAGTATTTT. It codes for CASSLFRGLRTDTQYF.

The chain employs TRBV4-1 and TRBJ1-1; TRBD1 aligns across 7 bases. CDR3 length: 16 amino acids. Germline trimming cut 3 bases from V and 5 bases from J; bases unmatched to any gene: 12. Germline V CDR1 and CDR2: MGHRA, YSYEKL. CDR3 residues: CASSHLRTGLITEAFF. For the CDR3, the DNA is TGCGCCAGCAGCCATCTAAGGACAGGTCTGATAACTGAAGCTTTCTTT.

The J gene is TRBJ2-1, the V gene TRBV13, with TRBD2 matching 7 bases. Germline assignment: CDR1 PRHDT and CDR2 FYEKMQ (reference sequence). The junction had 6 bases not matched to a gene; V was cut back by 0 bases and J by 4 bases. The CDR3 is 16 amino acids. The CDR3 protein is CASSLGVGLGYNEQFF. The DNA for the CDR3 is TGTGCCAGCAGCTTAGGAGTCGGACTAGGGTACAATGAGCAGTTCTTC.

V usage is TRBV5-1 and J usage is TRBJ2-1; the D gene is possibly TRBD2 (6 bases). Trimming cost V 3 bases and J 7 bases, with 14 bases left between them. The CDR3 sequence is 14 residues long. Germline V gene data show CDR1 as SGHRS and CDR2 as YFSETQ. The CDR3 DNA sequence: TGCGCCAGCAGCTCGGACGGGAGCAGGAATGAGCAGTTCTTC. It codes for CASSSDGSRNEQFF.

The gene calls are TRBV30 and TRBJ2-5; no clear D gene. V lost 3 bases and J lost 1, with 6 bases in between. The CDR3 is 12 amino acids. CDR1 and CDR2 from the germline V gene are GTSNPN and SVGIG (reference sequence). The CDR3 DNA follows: TGTGCCTGGAGCCCTACCCAAGAGACCCAGTACTTC. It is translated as CAWSPTQETQYF.

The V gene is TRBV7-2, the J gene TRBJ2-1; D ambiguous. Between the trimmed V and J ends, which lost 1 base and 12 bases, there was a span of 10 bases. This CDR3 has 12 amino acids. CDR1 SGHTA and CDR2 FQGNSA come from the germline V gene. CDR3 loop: CASSLGPLGQFF. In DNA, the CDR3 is TGTGCCAGCAGCTTAGGGCCTCTAGGGCAGTTCTTC.